This note documents a single TCR beta chain sequence. The data were taken from a study of T-cell memory formation after mild COVID-19. CDR1 and CDR2 (germline): DFQATT, SNEGSKA (reference sequence). The CDR3 contains 17 residues. Trimming cost V 1 base and J 0 bases; bases outside gene matches: 8. One entry per CDR3 protein, called by TCRdb with MiXCR from the 5' RACE reads. This table has approximately 200,000 distinct CDR3 sequences, around 16% appearing once. This sequence originates from an adult woman who had mild COVID-19 (a few samples of this study predate the infection). Cell type and time point are not known. The sample comprised PBMCs or a T cell subset sorted from them (not recorded which). The rearrangement links TRBV20-1 to TRBJ1-1; 10 bases are a match to TRBD1. The CDR3 reads CSARGLRDRGLNTEAFF. CDR3 nucleotides: TGCAGTGCTAGAGGGCTACGGGACAGGGGTCTGAACACTGAAGCTTTCTTT.